What follows are 25 T cell receptor beta chains derived from one specimen sequenced in a study of shared clonotypes between healthy human individuals. The table came from immunoSEQ multiplex PCR; TCRdb's copy has only in-frame clones and leaves some out. The sample records about 2.3 million clones, under 95% being singletons. Sequenced: naive CD4+ T cells from PBMCs. As to subset: CD45RA+ positively selected. The receptor source for this set is a man between 18 and 29 years old in good health. Some clones in this sample may be carry-over from other donors' samples.

Concerning this clone: This sample includes further DNA sequences coding for the same CDR3. This chain links TRBV5-1 with TRBJ2-5; D is possibly TRBD2 (5 bases). Germline CDR1 SGHRS, CDR2 YFSETQ. V lost 0 bases to trimming and J lost 2 bases, with 8 bases between them. This CDR3 is built from 14 residues. The CDR3 here is CASSLVGSQETQYF. The CDR3 region has the DNA TGCGCCAGCAGCTTGGTGGGGAGTCAAGAGACCCAGTACTTC.

The chain couples TRBV5-1 to TRBJ2-1, with TRBD1 matching 10 bases. The CDR3 is 14 residues long. Germline loops: CDR1 SGHRS, CDR2 YFSETQ. J was trimmed by 0 bases and V by 7 bases; bases with no gene match: 1. This CDR3 reads CASGTGDSYNEQFF. The CDR3 DNA sequence: TGCGCCAGCGGGACAGGGGACTCCTACAATGAGCAGTTCTTC.

This rearrangement joins TRBV5-4 to TRBJ2-1; D remains ambiguous. This CDR3 has 16 amino acids. V lost 0 bases and J 0 bases, leaving 10 bases between the germline ends. Germline CDR1 reads SGHNT; CDR2 reads YYREEE (reference sequence). CDR3 region: CASSLGYGNSYNEQFF. DNA for the CDR3: TGTGCCAGCAGCTTGGGTTACGGAAACTCCTACAATGAGCAGTTCTTC.

V usage is TRBV28 and J usage is TRBJ1-5; D is uncertain. Trimming cost V 8 bases and J 2 bases, with 13 bases left between them. This CDR3 region has 14 residues. Germline lookup yields CDR1 MDHEN and CDR2 SYDVKM. The chain's CDR3 is CASGSTRGNQPQHF. In DNA form, the CDR3 reads TGTGCCAGCGGCTCAACCCGGGGCAATCAGCCCCAGCATTTT.

The chain is built from TRBV7-3 and TRBJ1-1; D not resolved. Trimming removed 5 bases at V and 11 bases at J, with 21 bases between. This CDR3 region has 14 residues. Germline CDR1 SGHTA, CDR2 FQGTGA. CDR3 nucleotide sequence: TGTGCCAGCAGCAAACCGGACCATTCTACAAGGGCTTTCTTT. Its protein product is CASSKPDHSTRAFF. The full variable domain, rest sourced from reference TRBV7-3 and TRBJ1-1, is GAGVSQTPSNKVTEKGKYVELRCDPISGHTALYWYRQSLGQGPEFLIYFQGTGAADDSGLPNDRFFAVRPEGSVSTLKIQRTERGDSAVYLCASSKPDHSTRAFFGQGTRLTVV.

This chain uses TRBV6-5 with TRBJ1-1; 11 nucleotides line up with TRBD1. Germline V gene data show CDR1 as MNHEY and CDR2 as SVGAGI. V lost 0 bases and J lost 11; bases outside the gene matches: 5. The CDR3 runs to 14 residues. This CDR3 is CASSYSLGQGDAFF. CDR3 coding DNA: TGTGCCAGCAGTTACTCTCTGGGACAGGGGGACGCTTTCTTT.

The rearrangement uses TRBV6-6 and TRBJ2-3; no clear D gene. V was cut by 5 bases and J by 0 bases, with 15 bases left in between. Germline lookup yields CDR1 MNHNY and CDR2 SVGAGI (reference sequence). There are 16 residues in the CDR3. Here the CDR3 reads CASSADVRASTDTQYF. CDR3 DNA sequence: TGTGCCAGCAGTGCCGACGTAAGGGCGAGCACAGATACGCAGTATTTT.

This clone has just one count. This chain links TRBV9 with TRBJ2-1; 10 bases align to TRBD1. This CDR3 has 15 amino acids. Germline V gene sequence: CDR1 SGDLS, CDR2 YYNGEE. V shed 3 bases, J shed 3 bases, and the junction held 3 bases outside the gene matches. The CDR3 bases are TGTGCCAGCAGCGGAGGGACAGGGGTCTACAATGAGCAGTTCTTC. Translation: CASSGGTGVYNEQFF.

The gene calls are TRBV5-6 and TRBJ1-4; maybe TRBD1 (5 bases). V gave up 1 base and J gave up 10 bases, with 11 bases separating them. CDR3 size: 13 residues. The germline V gene encodes CDR1 SGHDT and CDR2 YYEEEE. CDR3 DNA sequence: TGTGCCAGCAGCTTGAGTCTCAGGGCAAAACTGTTTTTT. It encodes CASSLSLRAKLFF. The complete variable domain, with remaining parts taken from reference TRBV5-6 and TRBJ1-4, reads DAGVTQSPTHLIKTRGQQVTLRCSPKSGHDTVSWYQQALGQGPQFIFQYYEEEERQRGNFPDRFSGHQFPNYSSELNVNALLLGDSALYLCASSLSLRAKLFFGSGTQLSVL.

The chain is built from TRBV19 and TRBJ1-4, with 7 bases that match TRBD1. V lost 7 bases, J lost 5 bases, and 1 base stayed unmatched. Germline-derived CDR1 and CDR2 are LNHDA and SQIVND (reference sequence). This CDR3 has 12 amino acids. The CDR3 is CASMGQNEKLFF. DNA for the CDR3: TGTGCCAGTATGGGACAGAATGAAAAACTGTTTTTT.

About this clone: Other nucleotide sequences in the sample specify the same CDR3. The chain employs TRBV5-4 and TRBJ2-3; D is uncertain. The CDR3 sequence is 13 residues long. Germline loops: CDR1 SGHNT, CDR2 YYREEE (reference sequence). Trimming removed 4 bases from V and 4 bases from J, with 10 bases in between. CDR3 bases: TGTGCCAGCAGCAGTACCGGCGCAGATACGCAGTATTTT. Its protein product is CASSSTGADTQYF.

V and J are TRBV7-3 and TRBJ2-1; no firm D call. Trimming shortened V by 2 bases and J by 4 bases, and 18 bases separated the two germline ends. The CDR3 extends over 17 amino acids. The V gene's germline CDR1 is SGHTA and CDR2 FQGTGA. The CDR3 DNA reads as TGTGCCAGCAGCTTATGGGCTTTGGCGGTAACTTACAATGAGCAGTTCTTC. This gives the protein CASSLWALAVTYNEQFF.

The V and J genes are TRBV28 and TRBJ1-2, with 8 bases identical to TRBD1. The V gene's germline CDR1 is MDHEN and CDR2 SYDVKM. The CDR3 sequence is 16 residues long. V was clipped by 5 bases and J by 0 bases; unmatched bases: 8. CDR3 region: CASSIVSRGPNYGYTF. The CDR3 DNA is TGTGCCAGCAGTATTGTGAGCAGGGGGCCTAACTATGGCTACACCTTC.

V usage is TRBV27 and J usage is TRBJ2-1; 9 bases are shared with TRBD1. Losses at the gene ends were 6 bases for V and 4 bases for J; bases not matched to a gene: 13. Germline V CDR1 and CDR2: MNHEY, SMNVEV (reference sequence). The CDR3 extends over 17 amino acids. The CDR3 sequence: CASRIPNPGQGYNEQFF. CDR3 in DNA: TGTGCCAGCAGAATCCCCAATCCGGGACAGGGATACAATGAGCAGTTCTTC.

The rearrangement links TRBV7-8 to TRBJ2-1, with 9 bases fitting TRBD2. This CDR3 region has 16 residues. The J segment lost 8 bases and the V segment lost 1 base, leaving 9 bases of the junction unmatched. CDR1 and CDR2 from the germline V gene are SGHVS and FQNEAQ. The CDR3 region has the DNA TGTGCCAGCAGCTTAGGCCTAGCGGGATCTGGGTATGAGCAGTTCTTC. Translating it yields CASSLGLAGSGYEQFF.

V and J are TRBV28 and TRBJ2-2, with D possibly matching TRBD1 (6 bases). CDR1 is MDHEN and CDR2 is SYDVKM in the germline V gene. Trimming shortened V by 4 bases and J by 1 base, and 16 bases separated the two germline ends. CDR3 size: 17 residues. Here the CDR3 DNA reads TGTGCCAGCAGTTCCCCATTGGGGACACTGAACACCGGGGAGCTGTTTTTT. Residues: CASSSPLGTLNTGELFF. Full variable domain (rest looked up from reference TRBV28 and TRBJ2-2): DVKVTQSSRYLVKRTGEKVFLECVQDMDHENMFWYRQDPGLGLRLIYFSYDVKMKEKGDIPEGYSVSREKKERFSLILESASTNQTSMYLCASSSPLGTLNTGELFFGEGSRLTVL.

The chain employs TRBV2 and TRBJ1-4, with 8 bases lining up with TRBD1. V shed 4 bases, J shed 5 bases, and the junction held 6 bases outside the gene matches. There are 15 residues in the CDR3. CDR1 and CDR2 (germline): SNHLY, FYNNEI. The CDR3 reads CASSAGQGANEKLFF. The CDR3 DNA sequence: TGTGCCAGCAGTGCTGGACAGGGTGCCAATGAAAAACTGTTTTTT.

V usage is TRBV20-1 and J usage is TRBJ2-2; D unresolved. V dropped 5 bases and J dropped 5 bases, with 3 bases sitting between them. The V gene's germline CDR1 is DFQATT and CDR2 SNEGSKA (reference sequence). The CDR3 runs to 10 residues. The CDR3 DNA reads TGCAGTGCTTGGACCGGGGAGCTGTTTTTT. Protein: CSAWTGELFF.

This clone was recorded once. As DNA, the CDR3 is TGTGCCAGCAGCGACAGGGAGGTCAACGCGCCCCAGCATTTT. It specifies CASSDREVNAPQHF. V usage is TRBV9 and J usage is TRBJ1-5; D possibly corresponds to TRBD1 (6 bases). V was shortened by 3 bases and J by 9 bases, with 16 bases between the two germline ends. The germline V gene encodes CDR1 SGDLS and CDR2 YYNGEE. The CDR3 is 14 residues long.

The chain couples TRBV6-1 to TRBJ1-1; D gene ambiguous. V was cut by 8 bases and J by 3 bases, with 10 bases left in between. Germline V gene data show CDR1 as MNHNS and CDR2 as SASEGT. The CDR3 sequence is 12 residues long. The CDR3 nucleotides are TGTGCCAGCCTACAGCAATACACTGAAGCTTTCTTT. Its protein product is CASLQQYTEAFF.

Points on this clone: This specimen includes other DNA sequences encoding the same CDR3. The CDR3 region has the DNA TGCGCCAGCAGCTTGGGGCCGTCGAACACTGAAGCTTTCTTT. Its translation: CASSLGPSNTEAFF. The chain joins TRBV5-1 to TRBJ1-1; D gene ambiguous. Trimming removed 0 bases at V and 1 base at J, with 7 bases between. Germline values: CDR1 SGHRS, CDR2 YFSETQ. The CDR3 extends over 14 amino acids.

The rearrangement links TRBV11-2 to TRBJ2-3, with 10 bases identical to TRBD2. Germline V lookup: CDR1 SGHAT, CDR2 FQNNGV. This CDR3 is 16 amino acids long. Losses at the gene ends were 6 bases for V and 2 bases for J; bases not matched to a gene: 8. The CDR3 here is CASSLLAGYLTDTQYF. CDR3 sequence (DNA): TGTGCCAGCAGTTTACTAGCGGGATATCTCACAGATACGCAGTATTTT.

V gene TRBV29-1 combines with J gene TRBJ1-5, with D uncertain. The CDR3 consists of 14 residues. Germline CDR1 is SQVTM and CDR2 is ANQGSEA. V gave up 5 bases and J gave up 6 bases, with 17 bases separating them. Written as DNA, the CDR3 is TGCAGCGTTCCTAACCGTCGAGTGGGTCAGCCCCAGCATTTT. This sequence encodes CSVPNRRVGQPQHF.

The sample holds one count of this clone. The genes are TRBV11-2 and TRBJ2-2, with 10 nucleotides matching TRBD1. From germline, CDR1 is SGHAT and CDR2 FQNNGV. Trimming at V came to 7 bases and at J to 3 bases, leaving 5 bases not matched to a gene. CDR3 length: 15 residues. CDR3 protein: CASTRGQGYTGELFF. Written as DNA, the CDR3 is TGTGCCAGCACCCGGGGACAGGGGTACACCGGGGAGCTGTTTTTT.

This chain uses TRBV2 with TRBJ1-2, with a tentative D call TRBD1 (5 bases). The CDR3 sequence is 16 residues long. Per the germline V gene, CDR1 is SNHLY and CDR2 is FYNNEI. V lost 8 bases, J lost 0 bases, and 19 bases lay in between. The DNA for the CDR3 is TGTGCCAGCCAGAGGAGGGCAGGGCTAGCTAACTATGGCTACACCTTC. This encodes CASQRRAGLANYGYTF.